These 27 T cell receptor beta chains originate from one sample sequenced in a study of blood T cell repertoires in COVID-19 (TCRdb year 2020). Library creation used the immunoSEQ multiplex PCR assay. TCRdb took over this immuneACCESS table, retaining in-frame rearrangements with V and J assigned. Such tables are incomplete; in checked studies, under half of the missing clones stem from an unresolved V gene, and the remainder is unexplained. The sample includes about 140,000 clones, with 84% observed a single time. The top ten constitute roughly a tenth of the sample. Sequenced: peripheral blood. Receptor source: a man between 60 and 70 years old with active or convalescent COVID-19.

CDR3 region: CASSLGQGRSGELFF. Here the CDR3 DNA reads TGTGCCAGCAGTCTAGGACAGGGTCGGTCCGGGGAGCTGTTTTTT. This sequence joins TRBV11-3 and TRBJ2-2; 8 nucleotides align to TRBD1. Germline V gene data show CDR1 as SGHNT and CDR2 as YENEEA. This CDR3 is 15 amino acids long. Germline trimming cut 6 bases from V and 6 bases from J; bases unmatched to any gene: 9. Full variable domain (rest looked up from reference TRBV11-3 and TRBJ2-2): EAGVVQSPRYKIIEKKQPVAFWCNPISGHNTLYWYLQNLGQGPELLIRYENEEAVDDSQLPKDRFSAERLKGVDSTLKIQPAELGDSAVYLCASSLGQGRSGELFFGEGSRLTVL.

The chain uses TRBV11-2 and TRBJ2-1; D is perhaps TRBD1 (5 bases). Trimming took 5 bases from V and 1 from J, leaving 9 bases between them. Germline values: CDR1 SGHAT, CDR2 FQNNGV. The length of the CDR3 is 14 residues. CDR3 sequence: CASSRTPSYNEQFF. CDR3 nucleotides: TGTGCCAGCAGCAGGACACCGTCCTACAATGAGCAGTTCTTC.

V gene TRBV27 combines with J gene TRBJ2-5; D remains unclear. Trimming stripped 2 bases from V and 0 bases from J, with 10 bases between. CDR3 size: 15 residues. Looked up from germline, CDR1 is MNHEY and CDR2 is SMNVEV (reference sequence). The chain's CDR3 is CASSLTERNQETQYF. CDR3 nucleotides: TGTGCCAGCAGTTTAACCGAGAGGAACCAAGAGACCCAGTACTTC.

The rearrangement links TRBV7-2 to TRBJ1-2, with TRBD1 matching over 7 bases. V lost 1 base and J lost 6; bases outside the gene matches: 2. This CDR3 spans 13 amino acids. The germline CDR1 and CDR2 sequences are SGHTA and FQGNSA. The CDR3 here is CASSLDGQDGYTF. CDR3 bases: TGTGCCAGCAGCTTAGACGGACAGGATGGCTACACCTTC.

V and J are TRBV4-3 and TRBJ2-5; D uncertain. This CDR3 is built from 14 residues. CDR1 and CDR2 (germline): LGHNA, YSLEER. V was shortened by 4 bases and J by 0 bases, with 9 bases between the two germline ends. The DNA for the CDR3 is TGCGCCAGCAGCCTAAACGCGTACCAAGAGACCCAGTACTTC. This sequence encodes CASSLNAYQETQYF.

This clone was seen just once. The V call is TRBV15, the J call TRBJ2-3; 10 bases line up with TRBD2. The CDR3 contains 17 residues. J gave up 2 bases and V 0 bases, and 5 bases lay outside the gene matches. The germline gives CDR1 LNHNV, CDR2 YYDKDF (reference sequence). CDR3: CATSRDRLAGDTDTQYF. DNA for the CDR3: TGTGCCACCAGCAGAGATCGCCTAGCGGGGGACACAGATACGCAGTATTTT.

The CDR3 spells CASSPTTTGGNEQFF. CDR3 coding DNA: TGTGCCAGCAGCCCCACAACTACCGGAGGCAATGAGCAGTTCTTC. This chain connects TRBV7-9 to TRBJ2-1; TRBD2 might be the D (5 bases). Trimming took off 5 bases at V and 6 bases at J, with 17 bases between the two ends. The CDR3 is 15 amino acids. Per the germline V gene, CDR1 is SEHNR and CDR2 is FQNEAQ (reference sequence).

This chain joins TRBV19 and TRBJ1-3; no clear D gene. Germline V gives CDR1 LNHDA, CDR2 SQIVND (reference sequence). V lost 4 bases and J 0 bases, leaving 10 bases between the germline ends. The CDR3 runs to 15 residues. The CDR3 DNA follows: TGTGCCAGTAGTACGAGGGATATCTCTGGAAACACCATATATTTT. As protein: CASSTRDISGNTIYF.

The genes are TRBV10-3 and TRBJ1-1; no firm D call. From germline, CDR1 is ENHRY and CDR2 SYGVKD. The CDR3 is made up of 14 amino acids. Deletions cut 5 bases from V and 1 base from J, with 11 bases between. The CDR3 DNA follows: TGTGCCATCAGTTTTGGAGGGTGGAACACTGAAGCTTTCTTT. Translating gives CAISFGGWNTEAFF.

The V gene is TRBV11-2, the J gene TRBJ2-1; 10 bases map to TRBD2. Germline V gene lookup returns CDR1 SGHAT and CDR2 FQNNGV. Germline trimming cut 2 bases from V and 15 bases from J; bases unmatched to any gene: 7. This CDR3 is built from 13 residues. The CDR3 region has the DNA TGTGCCAGCAGCTTAATCCCTAGCGGGAGTAGGTTCTTC. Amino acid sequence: CASSLIPSGSRFF.

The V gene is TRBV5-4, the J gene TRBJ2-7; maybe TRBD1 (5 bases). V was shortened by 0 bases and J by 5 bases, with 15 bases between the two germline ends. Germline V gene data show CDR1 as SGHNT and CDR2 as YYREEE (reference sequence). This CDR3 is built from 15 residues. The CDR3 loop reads CASSLASGRAHEQYF. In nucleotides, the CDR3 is TGTGCCAGCAGCTTGGCGTCGGGCAGGGCCCACGAGCAGTACTTC.

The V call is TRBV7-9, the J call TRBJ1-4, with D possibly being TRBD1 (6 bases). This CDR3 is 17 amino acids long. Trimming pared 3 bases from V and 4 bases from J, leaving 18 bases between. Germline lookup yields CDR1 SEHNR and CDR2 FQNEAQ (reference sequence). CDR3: CASSFLTGNLLNEKLFF. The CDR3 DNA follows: TGTGCCAGCAGCTTTTTGACAGGCAACCTGCTTAATGAAAAACTGTTTTTT.

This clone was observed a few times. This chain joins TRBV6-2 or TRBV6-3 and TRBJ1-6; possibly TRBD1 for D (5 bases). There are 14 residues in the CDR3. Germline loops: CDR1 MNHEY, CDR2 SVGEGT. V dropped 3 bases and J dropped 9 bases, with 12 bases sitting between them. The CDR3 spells CASSYRRASSPLHF. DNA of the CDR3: TGTGCCAGCAGTTATCGCAGGGCGAGTTCACCCCTCCACTTT.

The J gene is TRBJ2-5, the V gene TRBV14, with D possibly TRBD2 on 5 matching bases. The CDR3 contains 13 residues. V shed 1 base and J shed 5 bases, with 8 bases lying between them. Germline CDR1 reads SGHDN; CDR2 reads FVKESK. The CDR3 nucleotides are TGTGCCAGCAGCCAAGGGGAGTTGGAGACCCAGTACTTC. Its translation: CASSQGELETQYF. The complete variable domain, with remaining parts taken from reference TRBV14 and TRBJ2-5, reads EAGVTQFPSHSVIEKGQTVTLRCDPISGHDNLYWYRRVMGKEIKFLLHFVKESKQDESGMPNNRFLAERTGGTYSTLKVQPAELEDSGVYFCASSQGELETQYFGPGTRLLVL.

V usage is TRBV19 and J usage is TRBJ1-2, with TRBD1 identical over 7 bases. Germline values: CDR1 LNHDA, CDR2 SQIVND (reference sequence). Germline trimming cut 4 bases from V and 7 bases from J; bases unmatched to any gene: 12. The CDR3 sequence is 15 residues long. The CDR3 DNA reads TGTGCCAGTAGTACCCGGGCCCCGACAGGGTTTGGCTACACCTTC. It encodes CASSTRAPTGFGYTF.

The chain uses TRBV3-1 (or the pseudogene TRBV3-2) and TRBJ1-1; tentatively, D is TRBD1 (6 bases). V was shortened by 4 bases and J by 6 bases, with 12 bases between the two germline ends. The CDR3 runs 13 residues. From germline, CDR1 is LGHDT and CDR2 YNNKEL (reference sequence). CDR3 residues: CASSRTGFAEAFF. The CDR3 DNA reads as TGTGCCAGCAGCCGAACAGGGTTCGCTGAAGCTTTCTTT.

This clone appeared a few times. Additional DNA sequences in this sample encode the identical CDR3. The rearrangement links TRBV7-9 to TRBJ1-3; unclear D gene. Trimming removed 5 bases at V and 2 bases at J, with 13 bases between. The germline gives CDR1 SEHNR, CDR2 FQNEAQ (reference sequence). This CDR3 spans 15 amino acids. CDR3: CASSPPFRAGNTIYF. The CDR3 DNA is TGTGCCAGCAGCCCCCCGTTTCGGGCTGGAAACACCATATATTTT.

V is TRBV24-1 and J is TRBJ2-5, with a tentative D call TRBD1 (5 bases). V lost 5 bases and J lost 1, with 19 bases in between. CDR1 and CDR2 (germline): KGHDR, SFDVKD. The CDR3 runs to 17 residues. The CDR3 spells CATSGAVSQGPQETQYF. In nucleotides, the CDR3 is TGTGCCACCAGTGGCGCGGTCTCCCAGGGCCCCCAAGAGACCCAGTACTTC.

CDR3 region: CAGGTDQETQYF. CDR3 DNA: TGTGCCGGTGGGACAGACCAAGAGACCCAGTACTTC. The chain has TRBV25-1 and TRBJ2-5; 7 nucleotides match TRBD1. Per the germline V gene, CDR1 is MGHDK and CDR2 is SYGVNS. The J segment lost 0 bases and the V segment lost 11 bases, leaving 3 bases of the junction unmatched. The CDR3 sequence is 12 residues long.

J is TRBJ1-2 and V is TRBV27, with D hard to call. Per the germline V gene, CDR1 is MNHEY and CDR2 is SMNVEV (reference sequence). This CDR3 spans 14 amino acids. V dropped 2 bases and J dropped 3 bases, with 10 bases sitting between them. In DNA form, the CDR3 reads TGTGCCAGCAGTTTAGGTCGGTCCCACTATGGCTACACCTTC. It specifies CASSLGRSHYGYTF.

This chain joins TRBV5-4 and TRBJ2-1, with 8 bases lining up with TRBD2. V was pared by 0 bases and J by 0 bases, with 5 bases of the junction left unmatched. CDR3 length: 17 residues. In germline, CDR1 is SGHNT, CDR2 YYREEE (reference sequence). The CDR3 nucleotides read TGTGCCAGCAGCTTGGCGTCGGGAGGGAGCTCCTACAATGAGCAGTTCTTC. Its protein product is CASSLASGGSSYNEQFF.

The CDR3 sequence: CSASPLATYNEQFF. Here the CDR3 DNA reads TGCAGTGCTAGTCCCCTAGCGACATACAATGAGCAGTTCTTC. V and J are TRBV20-1 and TRBJ2-1, with a tentative D call TRBD2 (6 bases). This CDR3 comprises 14 residues. CDR1 DFQATT and CDR2 SNEGSKA come from the germline V gene (reference sequence). V gave up 3 bases and J gave up 4 bases, with 13 bases separating them.

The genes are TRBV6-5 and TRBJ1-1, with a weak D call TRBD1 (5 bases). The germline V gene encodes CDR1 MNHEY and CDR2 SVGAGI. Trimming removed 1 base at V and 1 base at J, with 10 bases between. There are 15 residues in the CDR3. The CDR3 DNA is TGTGCCAGCAGTTACTTGGGCAGGGAGAACACTGAAGCTTTCTTT. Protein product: CASSYLGRENTEAFF.

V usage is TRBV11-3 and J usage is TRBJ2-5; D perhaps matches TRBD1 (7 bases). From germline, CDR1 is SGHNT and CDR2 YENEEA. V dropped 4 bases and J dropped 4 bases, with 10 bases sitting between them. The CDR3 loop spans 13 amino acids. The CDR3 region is CASSSGGGETQYF. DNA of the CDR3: TGTGCCAGCAGCTCAGGGGGAGGAGAGACCCAGTACTTC.

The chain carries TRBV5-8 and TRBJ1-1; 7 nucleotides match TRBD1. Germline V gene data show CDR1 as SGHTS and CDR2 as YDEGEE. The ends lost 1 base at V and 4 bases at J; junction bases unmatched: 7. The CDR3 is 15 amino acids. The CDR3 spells CASSLYRGGSTEAFF. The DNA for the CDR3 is TGTGCCAGCAGCTTGTACAGGGGAGGTAGCACTGAAGCTTTCTTT.

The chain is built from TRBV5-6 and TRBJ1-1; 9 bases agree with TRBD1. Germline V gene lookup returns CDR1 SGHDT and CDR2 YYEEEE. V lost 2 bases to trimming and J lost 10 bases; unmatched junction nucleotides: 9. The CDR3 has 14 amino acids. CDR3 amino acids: CASSFRDRVSVAFF. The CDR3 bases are TGTGCCAGCAGCTTCCGGGACAGGGTATCGGTAGCTTTCTTT.

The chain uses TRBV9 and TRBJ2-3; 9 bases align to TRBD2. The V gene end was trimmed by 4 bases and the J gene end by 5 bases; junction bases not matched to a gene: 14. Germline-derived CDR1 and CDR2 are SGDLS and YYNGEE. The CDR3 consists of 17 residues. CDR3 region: CASSPLPGGGAGDTQYF. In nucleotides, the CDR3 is TGTGCCAGCAGCCCCCTCCCGGGCGGGGGGGCCGGAGATACGCAGTATTTT.